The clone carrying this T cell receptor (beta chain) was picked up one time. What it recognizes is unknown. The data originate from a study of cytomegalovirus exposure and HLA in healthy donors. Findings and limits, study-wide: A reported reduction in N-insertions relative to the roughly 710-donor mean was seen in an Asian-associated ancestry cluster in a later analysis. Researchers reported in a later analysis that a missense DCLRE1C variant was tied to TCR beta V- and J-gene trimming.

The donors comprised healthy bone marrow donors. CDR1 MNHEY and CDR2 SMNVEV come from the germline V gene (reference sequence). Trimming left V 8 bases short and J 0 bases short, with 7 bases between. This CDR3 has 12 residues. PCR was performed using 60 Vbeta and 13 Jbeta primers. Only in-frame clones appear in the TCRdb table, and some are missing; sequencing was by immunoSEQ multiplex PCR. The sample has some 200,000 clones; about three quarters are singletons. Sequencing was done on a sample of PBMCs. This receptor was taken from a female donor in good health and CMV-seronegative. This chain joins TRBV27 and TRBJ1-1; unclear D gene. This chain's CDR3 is CASSRMNTEAFF. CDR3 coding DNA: TGTGCCAGCTCTCGTATGAACACTGAAGCTTTCTTT.